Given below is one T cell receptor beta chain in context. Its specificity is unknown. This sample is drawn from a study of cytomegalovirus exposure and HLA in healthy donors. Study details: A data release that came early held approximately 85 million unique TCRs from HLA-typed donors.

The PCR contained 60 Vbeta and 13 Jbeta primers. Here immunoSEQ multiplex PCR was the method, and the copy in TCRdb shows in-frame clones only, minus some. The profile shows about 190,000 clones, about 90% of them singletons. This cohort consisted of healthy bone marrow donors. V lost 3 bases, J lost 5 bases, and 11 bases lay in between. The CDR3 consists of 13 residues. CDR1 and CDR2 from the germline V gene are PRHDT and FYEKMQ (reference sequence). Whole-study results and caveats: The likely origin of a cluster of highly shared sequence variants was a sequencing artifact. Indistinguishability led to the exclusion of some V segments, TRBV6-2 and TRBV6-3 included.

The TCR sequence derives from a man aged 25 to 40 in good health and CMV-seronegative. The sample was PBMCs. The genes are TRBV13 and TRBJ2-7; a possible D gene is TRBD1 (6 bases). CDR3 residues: CASSLTGPNEQYF. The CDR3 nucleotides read TGTGCCAGCAGCTTGACAGGCCCCAACGAGCAGTACTTC.